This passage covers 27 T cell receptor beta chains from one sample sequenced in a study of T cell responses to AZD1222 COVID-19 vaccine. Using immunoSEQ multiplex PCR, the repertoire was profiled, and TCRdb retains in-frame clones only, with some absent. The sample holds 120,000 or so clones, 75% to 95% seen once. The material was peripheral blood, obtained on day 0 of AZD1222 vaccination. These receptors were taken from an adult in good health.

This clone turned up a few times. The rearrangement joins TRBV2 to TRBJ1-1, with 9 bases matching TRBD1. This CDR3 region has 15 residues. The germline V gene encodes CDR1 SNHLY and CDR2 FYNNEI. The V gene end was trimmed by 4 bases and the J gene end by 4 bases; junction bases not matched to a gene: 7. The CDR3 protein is CASSADRGSSTEAFF. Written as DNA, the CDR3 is TGTGCCAGCAGTGCCGACAGGGGGTCTAGCACTGAAGCTTTCTTT. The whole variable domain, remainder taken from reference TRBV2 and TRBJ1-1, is EPEVTQTPSHQVTQMGQEVILRCVPISNHLYFYWYRQILGQKVEFLVSFYNNEISEKSEIFDDQFSVERPDGSNFTLKIRSTKLEDSAMYFCASSADRGSSTEAFFGQGTRLTVV.

The CDR3: CASPFKPGTGGLSSYEQYF. CDR3 coding DNA: TGCGCCAGCCCATTCAAACCCGGGACAGGGGGCCTCAGCTCCTACGAGCAGTACTTC. The genes are TRBV10-1 and TRBJ2-7; 12 nucleotides match TRBD1. The V and J ends lost 8 bases and 0 bases, in that order; junction bases with no gene match: 17. Looked up from germline, CDR1 is WNHNN and CDR2 is SYGVQD (reference sequence). The CDR3 has 19 amino acids.

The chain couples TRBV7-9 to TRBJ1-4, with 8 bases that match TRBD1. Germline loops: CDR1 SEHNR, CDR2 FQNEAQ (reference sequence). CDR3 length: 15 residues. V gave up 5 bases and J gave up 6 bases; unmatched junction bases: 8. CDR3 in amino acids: CASSPRTGWDEKLFF. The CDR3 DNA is TGTGCCAGCAGCCCTCGGACAGGGTGGGATGAAAAACTGTTTTTT.

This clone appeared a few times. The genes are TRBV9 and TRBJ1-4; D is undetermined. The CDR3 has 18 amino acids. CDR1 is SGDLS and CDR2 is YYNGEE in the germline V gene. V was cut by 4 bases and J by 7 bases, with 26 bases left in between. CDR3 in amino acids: CASSFSDRLGLGSEKLFF. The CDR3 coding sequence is TGTGCCAGCAGCTTTTCGGACCGGCTGGGGTTAGGAAGTGAAAAACTGTTTTTT. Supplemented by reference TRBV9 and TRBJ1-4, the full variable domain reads DSGVTQTPKHLITATGQRVTLRCSPRSGDLSVYWYQQSLDQGLQFLIQYYNGEERAKGNILERFSAQQFPDLHSELNLSSLELGDSALYFCASSFSDRLGLGSEKLFFGSGTQLSVL.

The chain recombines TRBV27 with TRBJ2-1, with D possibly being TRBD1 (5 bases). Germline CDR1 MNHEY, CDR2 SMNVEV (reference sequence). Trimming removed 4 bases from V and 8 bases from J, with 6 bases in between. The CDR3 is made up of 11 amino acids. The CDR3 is CASSSGYEQFF. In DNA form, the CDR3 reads TGTGCCAGCAGTTCAGGGTATGAGCAGTTCTTC.

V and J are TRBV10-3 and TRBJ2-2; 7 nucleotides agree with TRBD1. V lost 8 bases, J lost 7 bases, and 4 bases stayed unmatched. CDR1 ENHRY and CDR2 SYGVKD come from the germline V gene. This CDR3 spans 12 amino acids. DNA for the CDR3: TGTGCCATCCTACAGGGGAACGGGGAGCTGTTTTTT. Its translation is CAILQGNGELFF.

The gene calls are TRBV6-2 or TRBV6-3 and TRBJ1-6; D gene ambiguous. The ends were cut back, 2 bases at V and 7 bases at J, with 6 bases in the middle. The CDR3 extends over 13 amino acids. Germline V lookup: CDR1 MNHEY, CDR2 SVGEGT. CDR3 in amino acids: CASSYDSNSPLHF. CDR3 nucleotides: TGTGCCAGCAGTTACGATTCGAATTCACCCCTCCACTTT.

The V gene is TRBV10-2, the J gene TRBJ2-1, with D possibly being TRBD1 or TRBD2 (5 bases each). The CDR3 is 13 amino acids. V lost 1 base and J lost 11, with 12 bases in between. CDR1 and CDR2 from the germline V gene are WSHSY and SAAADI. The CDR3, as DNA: TGCGCCAGCAGTGAGTTAACCCCGGGACAGCAGTTCTTC. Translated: CASSELTPGQQFF.

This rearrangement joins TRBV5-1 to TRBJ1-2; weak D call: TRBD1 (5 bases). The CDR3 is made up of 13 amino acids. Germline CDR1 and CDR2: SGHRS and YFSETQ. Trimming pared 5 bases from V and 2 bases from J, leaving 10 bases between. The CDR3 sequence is CASRGDLNYGYTF. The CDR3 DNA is TGCGCCAGCAGAGGGGACTTGAACTATGGCTACACCTTC.

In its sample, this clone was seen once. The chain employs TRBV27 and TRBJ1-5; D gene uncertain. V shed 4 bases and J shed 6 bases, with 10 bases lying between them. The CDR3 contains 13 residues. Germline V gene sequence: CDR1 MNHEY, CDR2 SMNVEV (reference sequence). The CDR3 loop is CASSSYLGQPQHF. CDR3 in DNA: TGTGCCAGCAGTTCATACCTAGGTCAGCCCCAGCATTTT.

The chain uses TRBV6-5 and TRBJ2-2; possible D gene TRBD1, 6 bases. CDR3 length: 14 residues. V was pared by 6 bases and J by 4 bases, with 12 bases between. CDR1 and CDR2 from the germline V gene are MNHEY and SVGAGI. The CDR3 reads CASSRQVFTGELFF. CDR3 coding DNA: TGTGCCAGCAGCCGACAGGTTTTCACCGGGGAGCTGTTTTTT.

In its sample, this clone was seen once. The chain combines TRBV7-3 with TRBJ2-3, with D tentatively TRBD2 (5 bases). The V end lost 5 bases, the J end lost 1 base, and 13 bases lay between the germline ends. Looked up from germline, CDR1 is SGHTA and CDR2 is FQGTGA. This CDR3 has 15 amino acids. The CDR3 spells CASSQGSGGTDTQYF. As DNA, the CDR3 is TGTGCCAGCAGCCAAGGAAGCGGCGGCACAGATACGCAGTATTTT.

CDR3 residues: CASSDSSTSGTDTQYF. CDR3 nucleotide sequence: TGTGCCAGCAGTGATTCCTCGACTAGCGGGACAGATACGCAGTATTTT. The V and J genes are TRBV6-4 and TRBJ2-3, with 10 bases that match TRBD2. Germline loops: CDR1 MRHNA, CDR2 SNTAGT. The CDR3 has 16 amino acids. The V segment lost 3 bases and the J segment 3 bases; nucleotides outside the gene matches: 6.

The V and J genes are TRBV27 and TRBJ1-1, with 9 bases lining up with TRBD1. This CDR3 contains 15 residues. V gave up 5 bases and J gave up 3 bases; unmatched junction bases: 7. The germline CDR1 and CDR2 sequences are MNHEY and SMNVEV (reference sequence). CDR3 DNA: TGTGCCAGCAGTCCCAGACAGGGGGTCTACACTGAAGCTTTCTTT. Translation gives CASSPRQGVYTEAFF.

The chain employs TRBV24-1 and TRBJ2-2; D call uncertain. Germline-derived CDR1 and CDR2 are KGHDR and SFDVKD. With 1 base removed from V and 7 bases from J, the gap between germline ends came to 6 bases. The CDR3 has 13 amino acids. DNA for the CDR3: TGTGCCACCAGTGATTTTGGGGACGGGGAGCTGTTTTTT. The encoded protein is CATSDFGDGELFF.

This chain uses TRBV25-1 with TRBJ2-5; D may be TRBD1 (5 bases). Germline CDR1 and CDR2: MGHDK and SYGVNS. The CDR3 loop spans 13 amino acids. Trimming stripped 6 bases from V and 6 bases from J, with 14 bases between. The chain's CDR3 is CASSLQGPQTQYF. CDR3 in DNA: TGTGCCAGCAGCCTTCAGGGCCCACAGACCCAGTACTTC.

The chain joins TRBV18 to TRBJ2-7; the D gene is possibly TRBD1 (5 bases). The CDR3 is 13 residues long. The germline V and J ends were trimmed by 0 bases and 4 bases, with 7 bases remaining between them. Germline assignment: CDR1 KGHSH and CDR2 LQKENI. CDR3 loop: CASSPPSGYEQYF. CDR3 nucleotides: TGTGCCAGCTCACCACCGTCAGGGTACGAGCAGTACTTC.

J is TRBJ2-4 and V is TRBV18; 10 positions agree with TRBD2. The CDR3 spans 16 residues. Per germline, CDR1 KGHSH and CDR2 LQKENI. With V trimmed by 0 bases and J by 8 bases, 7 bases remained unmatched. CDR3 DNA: TGTGCCAGCTCACCACCGGGGGTAGCGGGAGGTGACATTCAGTACTTC. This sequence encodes CASSPPGVAGGDIQYF.

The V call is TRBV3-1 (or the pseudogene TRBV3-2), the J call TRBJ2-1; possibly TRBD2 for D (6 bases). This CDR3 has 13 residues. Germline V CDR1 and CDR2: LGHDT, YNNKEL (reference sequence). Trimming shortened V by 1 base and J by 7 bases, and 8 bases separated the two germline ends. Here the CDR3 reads CASSQVSGNEQFF. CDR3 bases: TGTGCCAGCAGCCAAGTGAGCGGGAATGAGCAGTTCTTC.

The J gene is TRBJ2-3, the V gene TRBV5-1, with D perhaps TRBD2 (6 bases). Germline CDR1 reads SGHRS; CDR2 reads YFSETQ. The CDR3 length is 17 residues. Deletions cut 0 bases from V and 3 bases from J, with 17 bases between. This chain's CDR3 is CASSLGLAPRRTDTQYF. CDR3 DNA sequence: TGCGCCAGCAGCTTGGGGCTAGCGCCCCGGCGGACAGATACGCAGTATTTT. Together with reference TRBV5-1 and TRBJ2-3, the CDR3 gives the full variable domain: KAGVTQTPRYLIKTRGQQVTLSCSPISGHRSVSWYQQTPGQGLQFLFEYFSETQRNKGNFPGRFSGRQFSNSRSEMNVSTLELGDSALYLCASSLGLAPRRTDTQYFGPGTRLTVL.

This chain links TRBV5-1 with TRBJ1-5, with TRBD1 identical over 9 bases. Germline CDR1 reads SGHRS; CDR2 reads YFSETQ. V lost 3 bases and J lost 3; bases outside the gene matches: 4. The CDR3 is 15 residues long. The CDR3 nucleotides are TGCGCCAGCAGCTACGGGACAGGGCTCAATCAGCCCCAGCATTTT. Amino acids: CASSYGTGLNQPQHF.

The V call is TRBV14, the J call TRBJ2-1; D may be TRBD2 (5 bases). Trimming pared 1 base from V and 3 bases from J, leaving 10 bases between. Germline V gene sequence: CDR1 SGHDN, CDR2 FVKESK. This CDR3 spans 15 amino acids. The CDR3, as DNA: TGTGCCAGCAGCCAAGGTTCGGGATTCTACAATGAGCAGTTCTTC. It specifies CASSQGSGFYNEQFF. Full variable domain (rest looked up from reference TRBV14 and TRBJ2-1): EAGVTQFPSHSVIEKGQTVTLRCDPISGHDNLYWYRRVMGKEIKFLLHFVKESKQDESGMPNNRFLAERTGGTYSTLKVQPAELEDSGVYFCASSQGSGFYNEQFFGPGTRLTVL.

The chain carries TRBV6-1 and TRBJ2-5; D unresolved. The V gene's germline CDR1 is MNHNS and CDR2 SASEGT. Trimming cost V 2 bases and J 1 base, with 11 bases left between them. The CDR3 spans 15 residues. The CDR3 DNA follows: TGTGCCAGCAGTGAACGACGTATCCTCCAAGAGACCCAGTACTTC. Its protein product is CASSERRILQETQYF.

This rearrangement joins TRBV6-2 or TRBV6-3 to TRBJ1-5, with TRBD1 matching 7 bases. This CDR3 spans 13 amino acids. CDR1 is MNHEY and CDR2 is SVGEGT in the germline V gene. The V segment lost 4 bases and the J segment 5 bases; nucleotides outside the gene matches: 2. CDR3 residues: CASSWQGDQPQHF. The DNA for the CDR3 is TGTGCCAGCAGTTGGCAGGGGGATCAGCCCCAGCATTTT.

CDR3 bases: TGTGCCAGTAGTACCCTGGACGGCGACCACCGCTACAATGAGCAGTTCTTC. Its translation: CASSTLDGDHRYNEQFF. The rearrangement uses TRBV19 and TRBJ2-1; D gene unclear. V was trimmed by 4 bases and J by 3 bases, leaving 19 bases between them. The CDR3 is 17 amino acids. Germline loops: CDR1 LNHDA, CDR2 SQIVND (reference sequence).

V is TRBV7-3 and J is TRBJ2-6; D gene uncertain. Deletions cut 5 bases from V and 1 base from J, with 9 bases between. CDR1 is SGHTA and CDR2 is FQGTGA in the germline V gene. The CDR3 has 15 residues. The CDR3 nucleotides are TGTGCCAGCAGCATGGTGGGGTCTGGGGCCAACGTCCTGACTTTC. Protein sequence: CASSMVGSGANVLTF.

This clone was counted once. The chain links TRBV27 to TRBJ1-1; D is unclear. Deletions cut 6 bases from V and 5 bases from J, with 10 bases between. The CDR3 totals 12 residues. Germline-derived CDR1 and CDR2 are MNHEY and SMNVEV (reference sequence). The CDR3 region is CASRSGLTEAFF. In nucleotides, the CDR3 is TGTGCCAGCAGAAGTGGATTGACTGAAGCTTTCTTT.